The T cell receptor beta chain described here comes from a study of blood T cells in healthy people across ages (dated by TCRdb to between 2014 and 2016). At the level of the whole study: In model experiments, template switching captured about one uniquely barcoded TCR beta cDNA molecule for every two T cells. To track age-related changes in TCR beta repertoire diversity, the study relied on deep sequencing normalized with unique cDNA molecular identifiers. Four age groups were formed from the donors: young (average approximately 17 years), middle-aged (approximately 39), aged (around 62) and long-lived (around 82). To avoid experimental bias, donors of different ages were distributed randomly across sequencing lanes. Using the same blood draw, the study looked at two additional independent replicas of 1 million unique cDNA reads for two donors, one aged 18 to 30 and the other aged 80 or older. The paper as a whole reports these results and caveats: Estimates of total diversity from one million sequenced T cells were regarded as lower bounds and underestimates. Since profiling was done on bulk unsorted PBMCs, naive and antigen-experienced compartments could not be conclusively compared. Because donor CMV infection status was unknown, age-related changes in expanded clonotypes were potentially confounded. Compared with the aged group, the long-lived group had more naive CD4+ T cells, fewer expanded clones and increased TCR diversity, a pattern suggesting age selection. A strong correlation was found between observed TCR beta diversity and the percentage of naive T cells measured by flow cytometry. Observed TCR beta diversity per million T cells fell roughly linearly with age, and a significant reduction was already apparent by age roughly 41.

This clonotype came up once. Its antigen is still unknown. There are no base qualities to consult, and no much larger clone falls within one base. The CDR3 has 14 amino acids, counting the end cysteine and phenylalanine. The entry retains the CDR3 DNA only, 42 bases that are in frame from base 1. V is reduced by 3 bases and J by 4 bases, leaving a spacing of 9 bases between them. The germline V gene yields SGHTA for CDR1 and FQGNSA for CDR2. The library was generated by 5' RACE. TCRdb shows the sequencer as Illumina HiSeq 2500. The second PCR ran for about 6 to 11 cycles and used a J-beta primer mix along with a sample-barcoded 5' primer. A unique molecular identifier was introduced onto each TCR beta cDNA molecule by a template-switch 5' adaptor carrying 12 random nucleotides. Each sample yielded at least 2.5 million CDR3-containing paired-end reads. All of the RNA was converted into first-strand cDNA using the Mint cDNA synthesis kit, with a TRBC-specific oligonucleotide serving as the primer. Following uracil-DNA glycosylase treatment, all cDNA underwent a first 18-cycle PCR with the universal primers M1SS and BC2_uni_R. Per the source publication's procedure: For normalization, 1 million high-quality reads were randomly selected from each sample, with every read carrying a distinct molecular identifier. Reads with shared molecular identifiers were discarded instead of being binned into consensus sequences. MiTCR, run with a Q25 quality threshold and the strictest error-elimination algorithm, handled CDR3 identification, clonotype clustering and error correction. Lower-bound total TCR beta diversity was estimated with a nonparametric unseen species model using Euler transformation. The public reads were reanalyzed by TCRdb: fastp trimming at Q25, MiXCR alignment, in-frame beta chains only. Each record represents a unique CDR3 protein, reported with the most common genes and DNA among its rows. None of the V and J calls come from the authors' own analysis; TCRdb made them. This sample lists roughly 2 million distinct CDR3 sequences; roughly 50% were detected once. The ten largest clones take up approximately 2% of the sample.

The donors were some 39 Caucasian individuals from Russia, aged 6 to 90 years, who were systemically healthy. Ten milliliters of peripheral blood were drawn from each donor into EDTA-treated Vacutainer tubes. Ficoll-Paque density-gradient centrifugation was used to isolate PBMCs, with at least 6 million per sample. Trizol reagent was used to extract total RNA from the PBMCs, yielding at least 6 micrograms per sample. For every donor, an aliquot of PBMCs went through flow cytometry to measure the percentages of naive CD45RAhigh/CD27high T cells. This clonotype was sampled from a woman aged 40 to 55 in good health. Recombination linked TRBV7-2 to TRBJ1-4; perhaps TRBD1 is the D gene, with 6 bases matching. The sequencing sample was made of blood. The CDR3 has the sequence CASSFQGNNEKLFF. The bases are TGTGCCAGCAGCTTCCAGGGGAATAATGAAAAACTGTTTTTT. Where the CDR3 stops, the reference TRBV7-2 and TRBJ1-4 genes take over; the full variable domain is GAGVSQSPSNKVTEKGKDVELRCDPISGHTALYWYRQSLGQGLEFLIYFQGNSAPDKSGLPSDRFSAERTGGSVSTLTIQRTQQEDSAVYLCASSFQGNNEKLFFGSGTQLSVL.